The next 27 T cell receptor beta chains were all read from a single sample in a study of blood T cell repertoires in COVID-19. The data were produced by immunoSEQ multiplex PCR, yet TCRdb's version contains in-frame clones alone and is incomplete. Of under 400,000 clones in the sample, roughly 90% were seen once. Sequencing input: peripheral blood. The source is a woman in her sixties or seventies with COVID-19, enrolled during active disease.

The chain couples TRBV13 to TRBJ1-6; 9 bases match TRBD1. The ends lost 3 bases at V and 7 bases at J; junction bases unmatched: 10. Germline V gene data show CDR1 as PRHDT and CDR2 as FYEKMQ (reference sequence). There are 17 residues in the CDR3. In nucleotides, the CDR3 is TGTGCCAGCAGCTTTTCATGGGACAGGGAACGGAATTCACCCCTCCACTTT. As protein: CASSFSWDRERNSPLHF. The whole variable domain, filled in from reference TRBV13 and TRBJ1-6, reads AAGVIQSPRHLIKEKRETATLKCYPIPRHDTVYWYQQGPGQDPQFLISFYEKMQSDKGSIPDRFSAQQFSDYHSELNMSSLELGDSALYFCASSFSWDRERNSPLHFGNGTRLTVT.

This clone was seen once. The genes are TRBV28 and TRBJ1-2, with a weak D call TRBD1 (6 bases). The CDR3 has 18 amino acids. Germline-derived CDR1 and CDR2 are MDHEN and SYDVKM. Trimming took off 1 base at V and 1 base at J, with 19 bases between the two ends. CDR3 loop: CASSLSPTGVVLNYGYTF. The CDR3 bases are TGTGCCAGCAGTTTATCGCCGACAGGCGTAGTACTTAACTATGGCTACACCTTC.

This chain uses TRBV9 with TRBJ2-2; TRBD2 is a possible D gene (7 bases). The V end was cut by 4 bases, the J end by 4 bases, with 20 bases between. Germline assignment: CDR1 SGDLS and CDR2 YYNGEE. The CDR3 runs to 17 residues. The CDR3 spells CASSPHGRQGSTGELFF. In DNA, the CDR3 is TGTGCCAGCAGCCCTCACGGGAGGCAGGGGAGCACCGGGGAGCTGTTTTTT.

The chain employs TRBV19 and TRBJ1-2; 12 bases match TRBD1. CDR1 LNHDA and CDR2 SQIVND come from the germline V gene (reference sequence). Losses at the gene ends were 3 bases for V and 7 bases for J; bases not matched to a gene: 3. This CDR3 region has 14 residues. The CDR3 DNA reads as TGTGCCAGTAGTATCCGGGACAGGGGGCTTGGCTACACCTTC. It is translated as CASSIRDRGLGYTF.

This clone was counted a few times. This chain links TRBV2 with TRBJ2-1; possible D gene TRBD1, 5 bases. Trimming shortened V by 7 bases and J by 0 bases, and 16 bases separated the two germline ends. CDR1 is SNHLY, CDR2 FYNNEI, per germline. The CDR3 extends over 16 amino acids. CDR3 DNA sequence: TGTGCCAGCACCGACCCAGGGTGGGGCTCCTACAATGAGCAGTTCTTC. Residues: CASTDPGWGSYNEQFF.

The chain couples TRBV6-1 to TRBJ2-7; D remains unclear. The CDR3 sequence is 12 residues long. V lost 2 bases and J 2 bases, leaving 4 bases between the germline ends. The germline gives CDR1 MNHNS, CDR2 SASEGT. CDR3 sequence (DNA): TGTGCCAGCAGTGAATTAACCTACGAGCAGTACTTC. The encoded protein is CASSELTYEQYF.

J is TRBJ1-6 and V is TRBV7-8; D not certain. Germline loops: CDR1 SGHVS, CDR2 FQNEAQ. The ends were cut back, 6 bases at V and 10 bases at J, with 13 bases in the middle. This CDR3 comprises 13 residues. CDR3 bases: TGTGCCAGCAGACCGGAGGAGGGATCACCCCTCCACTTT. Protein product: CASRPEEGSPLHF.

The CDR3 bases are TGTGCCAGCAGCTCCGGACATCCGCAGGGTCAGCCCCAGCATTTT. Encoded protein: CASSSGHPQGQPQHF. This chain uses TRBV5-6 with TRBJ1-5; possible D gene TRBD1, 5 bases. The V end lost 3 bases, the J end lost 6 bases, and 16 bases lay between the germline ends. CDR1 SGHDT and CDR2 YYEEEE come from the germline V gene. The CDR3 is 15 residues long. Supplemented by reference TRBV5-6 and TRBJ1-5, the full variable domain reads DAGVTQSPTHLIKTRGQQVTLRCSPKSGHDTVSWYQQALGQGPQFIFQYYEEEERQRGNFPDRFSGHQFPNYSSELNVNALLLGDSALYLCASSSGHPQGQPQHFGDGTRLSIL.

The J gene is TRBJ1-1, the V gene TRBV11-2, with D unclear. Trimming took 0 bases from V and 5 from J, leaving 13 bases between them. Germline V gives CDR1 SGHAT, CDR2 FQNNGV. The CDR3 covers 15 residues. CDR3 bases: TGTGCCAGCAGCTTAGAAGGCCGGGTTGGGACTGAAGCTTTCTTT. It encodes CASSLEGRVGTEAFF.

CDR3: CASSKSTDTQYF. The CDR3 coding sequence is TGTGCCAGTAGTAAATCTACAGATACGCAGTATTTT. This chain uses TRBV19 with TRBJ2-3, with D unclear. Germline V gene data show CDR1 as LNHDA and CDR2 as SQIVND (reference sequence). V shed 4 bases and J shed 3 bases, with 5 bases lying between them. The CDR3 is 12 amino acids. The full variable domain, rest sourced from reference TRBV19 and TRBJ2-3, is DGGITQSPKYLFRKEGQNVTLSCEQNLNHDAMYWYRQDPGQGLRLIYYSQIVNDFQKGDIAEGYSVSREKKESFPLTVTSAQKNPTAFYLCASSKSTDTQYFGPGTRLTVL.

This clone has more than one count but fewer than ten. The J gene is TRBJ2-7, the V gene TRBV14; D remains ambiguous. Per germline, CDR1 SGHDN and CDR2 FVKESK. The CDR3 has 13 residues. V shed 5 bases and J shed 1 base, with 9 bases lying between them. CDR3 in amino acids: CASSETVSYEQYF. CDR3 nucleotide sequence: TGTGCCAGCAGCGAGACTGTTTCCTACGAGCAGTACTTC. Full variable domain (rest looked up from reference TRBV14 and TRBJ2-7): EAGVTQFPSHSVIEKGQTVTLRCDPISGHDNLYWYRRVMGKEIKFLLHFVKESKQDESGMPNNRFLAERTGGTYSTLKVQPAELEDSGVYFCASSETVSYEQYFGPGTRLTVT.

This clone was detected a few times. The V and J genes are TRBV9 and TRBJ2-5, with 10 bases aligning to TRBD1. The CDR3 has 14 residues. Germline CDR1 SGDLS, CDR2 YYNGEE. Unmatched junction bases numbered 4, after V lost 3 bases and J lost 5 bases. CDR3 in DNA: TGTGCCAGCAGCGCGGGACAGGGGTGGGAGACCCAGTACTTC. It translates to CASSAGQGWETQYF. Filled out from reference TRBV9 and TRBJ2-5, the complete variable domain reads DSGVTQTPKHLITATGQRVTLRCSPRSGDLSVYWYQQSLDQGLQFLIQYYNGEERAKGNILERFSAQQFPDLHSELNLSSLELGDSALYFCASSAGQGWETQYFGPGTRLLVL.

This chain connects TRBV27 to TRBJ2-7, with D perhaps matching TRBD1 (5 bases). CDR1 and CDR2 from the germline V gene are MNHEY and SMNVEV (reference sequence). The CDR3 has 12 amino acids. The V end lost 6 bases, the J end lost 6 bases, and 12 bases lay between the germline ends. DNA of the CDR3: TGTGCCAGCAGGCAAGGGGTGGGCGAGCAGTACTTC. Its translation: CASRQGVGEQYF.

The V gene is TRBV5-4, the J gene TRBJ1-1, with 9 positions matching TRBD1. This CDR3 is 15 amino acids long. J lost 6 bases, V lost 2 bases, and 8 bases had no gene match. Germline V lookup: CDR1 SGHNT, CDR2 YYREEE (reference sequence). CDR3 coding DNA: TGTGCCAGCAGCTTTCGACCACAGGGGGCCGCTGAAGCTTTCTTT. Translated, it gives CASSFRPQGAAEAFF.

J is TRBJ1-5 and V is TRBV7-3; TRBD1 matches at 7 bases. Germline values: CDR1 SGHTA, CDR2 FQGTGA. The CDR3 loop spans 15 amino acids. The J segment lost 1 base and the V segment lost 2 bases, leaving 2 bases of the junction unmatched. The CDR3 DNA is TGTGCCAGCAGCTTAGGGACAGTGAGCAATCAGCCCCAGCATTTT. Protein product: CASSLGTVSNQPQHF.

With regard to this clone: The identical CDR3 is also encoded by other nucleotide sequences in the sample. The gene calls are TRBV20-1 and TRBJ1-2; a possible D gene is TRBD1 (5 bases). V gave up 0 bases and J gave up 7 bases, with 6 bases separating them. The CDR3 length is 11 residues. CDR1 DFQATT and CDR2 SNEGSKA come from the germline V gene (reference sequence). CDR3 in DNA: TGCAGTGCTAGAGATAGGGGTGGCTACACCTTC. Amino acids: CSARDRGGYTF.

The chain carries TRBV2 and TRBJ1-1; D remains unclear. CDR1 and CDR2 (germline): SNHLY, FYNNEI. V lost 8 bases and J 1 base, leaving 11 bases between the germline ends. The CDR3 loop spans 13 amino acids. CDR3 sequence (DNA): TGTGCCAGCGGCCCACGTCGGAACACTGAAGCTTTCTTT. Translation: CASGPRRNTEAFF. Supplemented by reference TRBV2 and TRBJ1-1, the full variable domain reads EPEVTQTPSHQVTQMGQEVILRCVPISNHLYFYWYRQILGQKVEFLVSFYNNEISEKSEIFDDQFSVERPDGSNFTLKIRSTKLEDSAMYFCASGPRRNTEAFFGQGTRLTVV.

A few counts support this clone. The chain recombines TRBV27 with TRBJ2-3; D might be TRBD2 (6 bases). CDR1 MNHEY and CDR2 SMNVEV come from the germline V gene (reference sequence). There are 15 residues in the CDR3. The V gene lost 3 bases and the J gene lost 3 bases, with 13 bases spanning the gap. This CDR3 reads CASSLGDSDTDTQYF. The CDR3, as DNA: TGTGCCAGCAGTTTGGGGGACTCCGATACAGATACGCAGTATTTT.

This clone was picked up a small number of times. The chain carries TRBV2 and TRBJ1-6, with TRBD1 identical over 8 bases. The V segment lost 4 bases and the J segment 0 bases; nucleotides outside the gene matches: 5. CDR3 length: 17 residues. CDR1 and CDR2 from the germline V gene are SNHLY and FYNNEI. The chain's CDR3 is CASSGGQVTSYNSPLHF. CDR3 in DNA: TGTGCCAGCAGTGGGGGACAGGTAACCTCCTATAATTCACCCCTCCACTTT.

This clone is a singleton in its sample. This chain joins TRBV5-4 and TRBJ1-2, with 7 bases fitting TRBD1. The CDR3 is made up of 13 amino acids. Losses at the gene ends were 6 bases for V and 5 bases for J; bases not matched to a gene: 7. CDR1 is SGHNT and CDR2 is YYREEE in the germline V gene (reference sequence). The CDR3 DNA reads TGTGCCAGCACCGGGACAGCCTTTTATGGCTACACCTTC. This gives the protein CASTGTAFYGYTF.

V usage is TRBV6-1 and J usage is TRBJ2-7, with 10 bases identical to TRBD1. This CDR3 contains 16 residues. Germline CDR1 and CDR2: MNHNS and SASEGT. After removal of 2 bases from V and 5 bases from J, the junction contained 9 bases not matched to a gene. CDR3 sequence (DNA): TGTGCCAGCAGTGAATCCCCGGGACAGGGGACCGACGAGCAGTACTTC. Its protein is CASSESPGQGTDEQYF.

This clone was picked up one time. V gene TRBV5-1 combines with J gene TRBJ2-7, with 9 nucleotides matching TRBD1. Trimming took 3 bases from V and 3 from J; bases not matched to a gene: 7. The CDR3 consists of 15 residues. The germline gives CDR1 SGHRS, CDR2 YFSETQ. CDR3 DNA: TGCGCCAGCAGCTCCACGACAGGGGGATTCTACGAGCAGTACTTC. It yields the protein CASSSTTGGFYEQYF.

The chain is built from TRBV5-5 and TRBJ2-7; perhaps TRBD1 as D (6 bases). Germline V gene data show CDR1 as SGHKS and CDR2 as YYEKEE (reference sequence). Trimming took off 6 bases at V and 0 bases at J, with 16 bases between the two ends. There are 15 residues in the CDR3. As DNA, the CDR3 is TGTGCCAGCAACCCAGGGGCGGTGAGCTCCTACGAGCAGTACTTC. Translating it yields CASNPGAVSSYEQYF.

The V call is TRBV7-9, the J call TRBJ2-5; weak D call: TRBD1 (6 bases). V lost 5 bases and J lost 4, with 14 bases in between. CDR1 and CDR2 (germline): SEHNR, FQNEAQ (reference sequence). The CDR3 runs to 14 residues. The CDR3 loop is CASSLAAGVETQYF. The CDR3 DNA reads as TGTGCCAGCAGCCTCGCGGCAGGGGTAGAGACCCAGTACTTC.

The genes are TRBV7-9 and TRBJ2-3; 8 bases are a match to TRBD2. The CDR3 sequence is 15 residues long. J gave up 1 base and V 5 bases, and 5 bases lay outside the gene matches. The germline gives CDR1 SEHNR, CDR2 FQNEAQ (reference sequence). The CDR3 region is CASSPGGGRTDTQYF. The CDR3 DNA sequence: TGTGCCAGCAGCCCCGGCGGGGGGCGCACAGATACGCAGTATTTT. Complete variable domain (other parts from reference TRBV7-9 and TRBJ2-3): DTGVSQNPRHKITKRGQNVTFRCDPISEHNRLYWYRQTLGQGPEFLTYFQNEAQLEKSRLLSDRFSAERPKGSFSTLEIQRTEQGDSAMYLCASSPGGGRTDTQYFGPGTRLTVL.

The CDR3 DNA reads TGCGCCAGCAGCCTCGATAGCGGGGGCCTTTCGACCCAGTACTTC. It is translated as CASSLDSGGLSTQYF. The chain couples TRBV4-1 to TRBJ2-5, with TRBD2 matching over 9 bases. The V gene end was trimmed by 4 bases and the J gene end by 7 bases; junction bases not matched to a gene: 10. Germline V gene sequence: CDR1 MGHRA, CDR2 YSYEKL. The CDR3 is 15 amino acids.

V gene TRBV19 combines with J gene TRBJ1-1, with D unclear. The CDR3 spans 17 residues. Trimming took 2 bases from V and 0 from J, leaving 16 bases between them. From germline, CDR1 is LNHDA and CDR2 SQIVND (reference sequence). The CDR3 sequence is CASSIYGGSSMNTEAFF. The DNA of the CDR3 is TGTGCCAGTAGTATATACGGCGGGTCTTCGATGAACACTGAAGCTTTCTTT.